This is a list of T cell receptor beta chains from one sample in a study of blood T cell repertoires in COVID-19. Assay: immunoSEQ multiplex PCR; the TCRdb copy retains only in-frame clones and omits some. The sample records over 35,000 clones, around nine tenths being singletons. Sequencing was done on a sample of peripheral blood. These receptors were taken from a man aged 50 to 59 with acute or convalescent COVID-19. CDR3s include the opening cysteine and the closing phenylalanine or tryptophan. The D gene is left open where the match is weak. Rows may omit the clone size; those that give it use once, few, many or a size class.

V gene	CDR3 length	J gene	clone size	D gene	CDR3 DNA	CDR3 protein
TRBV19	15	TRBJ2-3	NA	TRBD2	TGTGCCAGTAGTCCTTCTAGCGGGGGGGCCAATACGCAGTATTTT	CASSPSSGGANTQYF
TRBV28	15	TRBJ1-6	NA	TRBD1	TGTGCCAGCAGTGTCAGCGACAGGGATAATTCACCCCTCCACTTT	CASSVSDRDNSPLHF
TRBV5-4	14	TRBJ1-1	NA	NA	TGTGCCAGCAGCTCTTACAGGGAGGGCACTGAAGCTTTCTTT	CASSSYREGTEAFF
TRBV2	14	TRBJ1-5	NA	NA	TGTGCCAGCACTTTCCTTGGGGCTGGGCAGCCCCAGCATTTT	CASTFLGAGQPQHF
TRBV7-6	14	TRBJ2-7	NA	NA	TGTGCCAGCAGCACCCGGACAGACAGCTACGAGCAGTACTTC	CASSTRTDSYEQYF
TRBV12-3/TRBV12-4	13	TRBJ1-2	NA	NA	TGTGCCAGCAGTCACAGGGTTTTGGGTGGCTACACCTTC	CASSHRVLGGYTF
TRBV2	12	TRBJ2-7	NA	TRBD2	TGTGCCAGCATATCGCGGGGGTACGAGCAGTACTTC	CASISRGYEQYF
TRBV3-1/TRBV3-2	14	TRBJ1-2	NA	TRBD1	TGTGCCAGCAGCTCGGACAGGGCCTATAGGGGCTACACCTTC	CASSSDRAYRGYTF
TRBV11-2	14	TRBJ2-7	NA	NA	TGTGCCAGCAGCTGGCGACTAGAGTTAGGCGAGCAGTACTTC	CASSWRLELGEQYF
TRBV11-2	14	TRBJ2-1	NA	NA	TGTGCCAGCAGCTTATGGTTTTCTAGCGATGAGCAGTTCTTC	CASSLWFSSDEQFF
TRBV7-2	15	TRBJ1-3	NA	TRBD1	TGTGCCAGCAGCTTGCGGGACAGGGAAGGAAACACCATATATTTT	CASSLRDREGNTIYF
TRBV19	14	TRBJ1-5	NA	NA	TGTGCCAGTAGTATTGAGGGGGTAAATCAGCCCCAGCATTTT	CASSIEGVNQPQHF
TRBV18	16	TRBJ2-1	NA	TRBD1	TGTGCCAGCTCACGGAACCGGGACAGCCGAAACAATGAGCAGTTCTTC	CASSRNRDSRNNEQFF
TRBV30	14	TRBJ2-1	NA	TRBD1	TGTGCCTGGACCCCCCCGGACAGGGAGTTTGAGCAGTTCTTC	CAWTPPDREFEQFF
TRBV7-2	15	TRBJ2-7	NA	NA	TGTGCCAGCAGCTTAGCGGGCAGTAATCCCTACGAGCAGTACTTC	CASSLAGSNPYEQYF
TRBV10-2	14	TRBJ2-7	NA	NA	TGCGCCAGCAGGAGAGGGACACCAAAATACGAGCAGTACTTC	CASRRGTPKYEQYF
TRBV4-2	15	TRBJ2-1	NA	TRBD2	TGTGCCAGCAGCCCGACTAGCGGGGGAGACAATGAGCAGTTCTTC	CASSPTSGGDNEQFF
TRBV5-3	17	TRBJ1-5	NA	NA	TGTGCCAGAAGCTTGAGAACCGAGGAGAATAGCAATCAGCCCCAGCATTTT	CARSLRTEENSNQPQHF
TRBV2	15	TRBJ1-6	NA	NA	TGTGCCAGCAGGCTAACAGGGCCCTATAATTCACCCCTCCACTTT	CASRLTGPYNSPLHF
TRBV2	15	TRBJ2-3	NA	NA	TGTGCCAGCAGCGAAACAGGTGGCGACACAGATACGCAGTATTTT	CASSETGGDTDTQYF
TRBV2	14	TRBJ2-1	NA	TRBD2	TGTGCCAGCCATCGGACTAGCGGGGGAGGTGAGCAGTTCTTC	CASHRTSGGGEQFF
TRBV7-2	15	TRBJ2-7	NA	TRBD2	TGTGCCAGCAGCTTAGCGGGCGGGAGCTCCTACGAGCAGTACTTC	CASSLAGGSSYEQYF
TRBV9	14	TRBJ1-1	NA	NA	TGTGCCAGCAGCGGGGTATCGGCGGAAACTGAAGCTTTCTTT	CASSGVSAETEAFF
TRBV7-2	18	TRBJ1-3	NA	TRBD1	TGTGCCAGCAGCCCATCGACAGGGGCCCTTTTCTCTGGAAACACCATATATTTT	CASSPSTGALFSGNTIYF
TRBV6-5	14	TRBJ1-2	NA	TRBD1	TGTGCCAGCAGTTACTTAGGGACAGATAATGGCTACACCTTC	CASSYLGTDNGYTF
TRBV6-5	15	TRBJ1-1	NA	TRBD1	TGTGCCAGCAAAATCCCGGGACAGGGGAACACTGAAGCTTTCTTT	CASKIPGQGNTEAFF
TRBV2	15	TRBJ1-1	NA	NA	TGTGCCAGCAGTGAAGAGGGAGGGACGAACACTGAAGCTTTCTTT	CASSEEGGTNTEAFF
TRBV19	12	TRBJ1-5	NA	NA	TGTGCCACTATTGGAGACAATCAGCCCCAGCATTTT	CATIGDNQPQHF
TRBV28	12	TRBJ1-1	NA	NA	TGTGCCAGCAGACCGCAGGTAAGCGAAGCTTTCTTT	CASRPQVSEAFF
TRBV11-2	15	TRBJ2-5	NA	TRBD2	TGTGCCAGCAGCTCCCCGGGACTAGTGGAAGAGACCCAGTACTTC	CASSSPGLVEETQYF
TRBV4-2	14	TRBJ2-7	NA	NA	TGTGCCAGCAGCCCTCCTGGACAGCCCTACGAGCAGTACTTC	CASSPPGQPYEQYF
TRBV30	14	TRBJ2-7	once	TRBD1	TGTGCCTGGAGTAGGGGACAGGGGGATCACGAGCAGTACTTC	CAWSRGQGDHEQYF
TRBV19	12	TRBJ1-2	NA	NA	TGTGCCAGTAAAAACAGGGACTATGGCTACACCTTC	CASKNRDYGYTF
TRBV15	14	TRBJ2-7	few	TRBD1	TGTGCCACCAGCAGAGGGACAGGGGAGGACGAGCAGTACTTC	CATSRGTGEDEQYF
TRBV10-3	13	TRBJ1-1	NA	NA	TGTGCCATCAGTGATAGGGGAAACACTGAAGCTTTCTTT	CAISDRGNTEAFF
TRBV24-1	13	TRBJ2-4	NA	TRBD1	TGTGCCACCAGCCAAGGGGGCTGGGACATTCAGTACTTC	CATSQGGWDIQYF
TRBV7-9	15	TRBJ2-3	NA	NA	TGTGCCAGCAGCTTATATGGCGGGGGCCTAGGTACGCAGTATTTT	CASSLYGGGLGTQYF
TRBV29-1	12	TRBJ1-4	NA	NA	TGCAGCGTTGGTCAGGGAGGGGAAAAACTGTTTTTT	CSVGQGGEKLFF
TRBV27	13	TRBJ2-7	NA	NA	TGTGCCAGCAGAGGTGGGGGGAGATACGAGCAGTACTTC	CASRGGGRYEQYF
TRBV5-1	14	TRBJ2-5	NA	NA	TGCGCCAGCAGCCCCGACGGGGGTTTGGAGACCCAGTACTTC	CASSPDGGLETQYF
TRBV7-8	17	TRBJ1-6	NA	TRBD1	TGTGCCAGCAGCCCCCAGGGGACAGGGCAAAATAATTCACCCCTCCACTTT	CASSPQGTGQNNSPLHF
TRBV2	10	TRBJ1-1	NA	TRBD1	TGTGCCAGAGGGGACAGTGAAGCTTTCTTT	CARGDSEAFF
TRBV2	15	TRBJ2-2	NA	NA	TGTGCCAGCAGGCCACAGAGCTTTAACACCGGGGAGCTGTTTTTT	CASRPQSFNTGELFF
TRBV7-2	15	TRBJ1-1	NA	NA	TGTGCCAGCAGCTTACGGGTTCGAGGGAACACTGAAGCTTTCTTT	CASSLRVRGNTEAFF
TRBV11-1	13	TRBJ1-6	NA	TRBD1	TGTGCCAGCAGTCGACAGGGCAATTCACCCCTCCACTTT	CASSRQGNSPLHF
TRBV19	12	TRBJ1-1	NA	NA	TGTGCCAGTAGCCGAGAGGGAACTGAAGCTTTCTTT	CASSREGTEAFF
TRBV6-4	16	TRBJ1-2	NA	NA	TGTGCCAGCAGTGATGTATGGAACGCTCGAGCAGGTGGCTACACCTTC	CASSDVWNARAGGYTF
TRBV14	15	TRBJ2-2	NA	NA	TGTGCCAGCAGCCAAGAATTTCGGGGGACCGGGGAGCTGTTTTTT	CASSQEFRGTGELFF
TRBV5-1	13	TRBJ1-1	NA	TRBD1	TGCGCCAGCAGTCAGGGGGCGCCTACTGAAGCTTTCTTT	CASSQGAPTEAFF
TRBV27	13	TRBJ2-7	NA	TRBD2	TGTGCCAGCAGTTGGCGGGAGAACTACGAGCAGTACTTC	CASSWRENYEQYF